This T cell receptor beta chain originates from a study of blood T cell repertoires in COVID-19 (dated by TCRdb to 2019 to 2021). A note on the overall study: The collaborator samples originated in the United States, Italy and Spain and spanned the acute and convalescent phases of COVID-19. The material from the prospective study consisted of cDNA or gDNA derived from T cells, B-cell-depleted T cells, or PBMCs. Deeply sampled blood TCRbeta repertoires from subjects exposed to, actively infected with, or recovered from COVID-19 were included in the dataset. The repertoires were released in a freely available public database meant as a resource for research on the immune response to SARS-CoV-2. Samples were obtained from the ongoing ImmuneRACE study (first 160 participants) and from 1,000 to 1,500 subjects provided by 6 global collaborators. A de-identified subject ID, COVID-19 status, age in years and sex were almost always included in the sample metadata. Where available, HLA class I and class II types were taken from metadata supplied by the sample provider and were not determined by assay-based typing.

TCRbeta CDR3 regions were amplified from genomic DNA by means of the immunoSEQ Assay, a bias-controlled multiplex PCR. Per the original workflow: The number of nucleated cells in each sample was estimated from the amplification of reference gene primers within the assay. To quantify the absolute abundance of each unique TCRbeta CDR3 rearrangement, sequence reads were collapsed and filtered. Productive Simpson clonality was computed per sample as the square root of Simpson's diversity index over productive rearrangements. TCRdb mirrors the immuneACCESS table, restricted to in-frame sequences. Some clones are absent from its copies; in checked studies, under half trace to an unresolved V gene, and the reason for the others is unknown. V, J and clone size are taken as reported in that table, and D and trimming were inferred from the DNA itself. For this sample there are about 160,000 clones; just under 95% appear just once. About 5% of the sample belongs to the ten largest clones.

The CDR3 measures 10 amino acids from cysteine to phenylalanine. Just CDR3 DNA is preserved here, 30 bases in frame from base 1. A distance of 3 bases separates the germline ends of V and J, which lose 9 bases and 1 base respectively. CDR1 and CDR2 are drawn from the germline V gene: MNHEY, SVGAGI. Findings and caveats that apply to the study as a whole: The amount of clinical and demographic metadata varied by source and participant and was provided uncurated.

A remark on this clone: Which antigen it targets is not known. No base qualities exist here, and no much larger clone lies one base off it.

Each collaborating institution followed its own protocols to collect whole blood in K2EDTA tubes. For TCRbeta analysis, collaborators shipped samples as frozen whole blood, isolated PBMCs, or DNA extracted from either of those sample types. Rearrangement joined TRBV6-5 to TRBJ1-2; a confident D gene designation cannot be given. The clonotype comes from a woman aged 50 to 65 with acute or convalescent COVID-19. The specimen sequenced was peripheral blood. The CDR3 here reads CASSNYGYTF. The nucleotide sequence reads TGTGCCAGTAGTAACTATGGCTACACCTTC.